The source of this T cell receptor beta chain is a study of T cell responses to AZD1222 COVID-19 vaccine. Findings of the study overall: Donors were chiefly white British, with a greater number of females, and clonal diversity was perhaps underestimated. Increases in Spike-specific TCR breadth and depth were seen after two AZD1222 doses. Seropositivity was recorded at baseline in only 6 or 7 AZD1222 recipients.

This CDR3 has 12 amino acids. Deletions cut 3 bases from V and 10 bases from J, with 9 bases between. Comment on this clone: The antigen is unknown.

Profiled with immunoSEQ multiplex PCR; TCRdb holds only in-frame clones, not every one. The table lists about 180,000 clones, roughly 92% of them singletons. Recipients boosted at about 4 weeks or about 12 weeks are pooled. Source: peripheral blood, taken 28 days after the second AZD1222 dose. The TCR comes from an adult who received the AZD1222 COVID-19 vaccine. V usage is TRBV12-3 or TRBV12-4 and J usage is TRBJ2-2; no definite D call. CDR3 residues: CASSFAWVELFF. CDR3 coding DNA: TGTGCCAGCAGTTTCGCTTGGGTGGAGCTGTTTTTT.